Below are 21 T cell receptor beta chains sequenced from a single sample in a study of T cells in Graves' hyperthyroidism and ophthalmopathy. Researchers amplified the TCR beta CDR3 regions from RNA transcripts. TCR CDR3 underwent first-round RT-PCR with the HTBI primer set. MiXCR, applied by TCRdb to the multiplex PCR reads, yields one record per CDR3 protein. The sample lists about 290,000 distinct CDR3 sequences; approximately 12% were seen once. Sequencing used blood. These receptors came from a woman under 40 with Graves' hyperthyroidism that later progressed to Graves' ophthalmopathy.

This clonotype was counted ten times or more. Here the CDR3 DNA reads TGTGCCAGCAGTGAAGGGCTAGCGGTCTACAATGAGCAGTTCTTC. Translating gives CASSEGLAVYNEQFF. The chain has TRBV2 and TRBJ2-1; TRBD2 matches 7 bases. Germline loops: CDR1 SNHLY, CDR2 FYNNEI. CDR3 size: 15 residues. V trimming: 1 base; J trimming: 3 bases; junction bases outside the gene matches: 3. The full variable domain, in which reference TRBV2 and TRBJ2-1 provide the parts outside the CDR3, is EPEVTQTPSHQVTQMGQEVILRCVPISNHLYFYWYRQILGQKVEFLVSFYNNEISEKSEIFDDQFSVERPDGSNFTLKIRSTKLEDSAMYFCASSEGLAVYNEQFFGPGTRLTVL.

The V and J genes are TRBV10-3 and TRBJ2-1, with D perhaps TRBD2 (5 bases). The CDR3 runs 15 residues. The V end lost 4 bases, the J end lost 2 bases, and 12 bases lay between the germline ends. Germline V lookup: CDR1 ENHRY, CDR2 SYGVKD. The CDR3 loop reads CAISVGDLTYNEQFF. The CDR3 region has the DNA TGTGCCATCAGTGTGGGAGATCTAACCTACAATGAGCAGTTCTTC.

The gene calls are TRBV19 and TRBJ2-3; 7 positions match TRBD2. The CDR3 runs to 15 residues. Trimming took 1 base from V and 5 from J; bases not matched to a gene: 6. CDR1 is LNHDA and CDR2 is SQIVND in the germline V gene (reference sequence). The DNA for the CDR3 is TGTGCCAGTAGTATAGGGGATAGCGGGCGAGATACGCAGTATTTT. Protein product: CASSIGDSGRDTQYF.

This clonotype has more than one count but fewer than ten. CDR3 sequence reads: CASSPVPPRGIYGYTF. CDR3 sequence (DNA): TGTGCCAGCAGCCCAGTCCCTCCCAGGGGGATCTATGGCTACACCTTC. V and J are TRBV9 and TRBJ1-2, with 7 bases fitting TRBD1. This CDR3 contains 16 residues. The germline V gene has CDR1 SGDLS and CDR2 YYNGEE. The V segment lost 4 bases and the J segment 4 bases; nucleotides outside the gene matches: 13.

The sample holds a few counts of this clonotype. The chain joins TRBV30 to TRBJ2-7, with 14 bases fitting TRBD2. The ends lost 4 bases at V and 7 bases at J; junction bases unmatched: 6. The V gene's germline CDR1 is GTSNPN and CDR2 SVGIG (reference sequence). The CDR3 consists of 14 residues. CDR3 in DNA: TGTGCCTGGATGGGACTAGCGGGAGTTTTAGAGCAGTACTTC. Protein sequence: CAWMGLAGVLEQYF.

This clonotype was detected ten times or more. This chain uses TRBV28 with TRBJ2-7, with D perhaps assigned TRBD1 or TRBD2 (5 bases each). This CDR3 comprises 14 residues. V gave up 7 bases and J gave up 3 bases, with 16 bases separating them. Germline CDR1 is MDHEN and CDR2 is SYDVKM. The CDR3 DNA is TGTGCCAGCACCTCGGGACCCCTGCACTACGAGCAGTACTTC. This codes for CASTSGPLHYEQYF.

This chain uses TRBV19 with TRBJ1-1; D unresolved. Trimming took 3 bases from V and 1 from J, leaving 12 bases between them. The germline V gene encodes CDR1 LNHDA and CDR2 SQIVND (reference sequence). CDR3 length: 15 amino acids. This chain's CDR3 is CASSIQADWNTEAFF. CDR3 coding DNA: TGTGCCAGTAGTATCCAGGCAGATTGGAACACTGAAGCTTTCTTT.

This clonotype was observed many times. The gene calls are TRBV9 and TRBJ2-7; the D gene is possibly TRBD2 (5 bases). The V gene lost 0 bases and the J gene lost 4 bases, with 26 bases spanning the gap. The germline V gene has CDR1 SGDLS and CDR2 YYNGEE. This CDR3 is 19 amino acids long. The CDR3 DNA follows: TGTGCCAGCAGCGTAGGGGGTTTTCTAGCAACCATGAATCCTTACGAGCAGTACTTC. The encoded protein is CASSVGGFLATMNPYEQYF. Drawing the rest from reference TRBV9 and TRBJ2-7, the complete variable domain is DSGVTQTPKHLITATGQRVTLRCSPRSGDLSVYWYQQSLDQGLQFLIQYYNGEERAKGNILERFSAQQFPDLHSELNLSSLELGDSALYFCASSVGGFLATMNPYEQYFGPGTRLTVT.

As concerns this clonotype: Sequence at one end of the junction differs from germline and may be a read error. The chain has TRBV28 and TRBJ2-7; 12 bases are a match to TRBD2. The CDR3 sequence is 17 residues long. In germline, CDR1 is MDHEN, CDR2 SYDVKM. The CDR3 reads CVSSLTPPSGRAGEQYF. In DNA form, the CDR3 reads TGTGTCAGCAGTTTAACCCCCCCTAGCGGGAGGGCTGGCGAGCAGTACTTC.

This clonotype was seen many times. The V gene is TRBV7-8, the J gene TRBJ1-1, with a possible D match to TRBD1 (5 bases). The germline V and J ends were trimmed by 4 bases and 1 base, with 13 bases remaining between them. CDR3 length: 15 residues. CDR1 SGHVS and CDR2 FQNEAQ come from the germline V gene. The CDR3 sequence is CASSSGHGRNTEAFF. CDR3 nucleotide sequence: TGTGCCAGCAGCTCAGGACACGGGAGGAACACTGAAGCTTTCTTT.

This clonotype was counted ten times or more. The chain employs TRBV6-6 and TRBJ2-1; no reliable D call. The CDR3 runs 18 residues. Germline V gene sequence: CDR1 MNHNY, CDR2 SVGAGI (reference sequence). V gave up 4 bases and J gave up 6 bases, with 25 bases separating them. CDR3 region: CASSSDNPGPDFSNEQFF. In DNA form, the CDR3 reads TGTGCCAGCAGTTCCGATAACCCCGGACCCGATTTCTCCAATGAGCAGTTCTTC.

This clonotype was recorded at least ten times. The chain couples TRBV7-3 to TRBJ2-1; D not resolved. CDR1 and CDR2 (germline): SGHTA, FQGTGA. Trimming stripped 2 bases from V and 0 bases from J, with 14 bases between. The CDR3 extends over 17 amino acids. CDR3 nucleotides: TGTGCCAGCAGCTTACGCTCTGACGTATACTCCTACAATGAGCAGTTCTTC. It is translated as CASSLRSDVYSYNEQFF.

Ten or more counts support this clonotype. The chain employs TRBV20-1 and TRBJ2-7; the match to TRBD1 covers 11 bases. With 1 base clipped from V and 6 bases from J, the junction kept 2 bases outside the gene matches. From germline, CDR1 is DFQATT and CDR2 SNEGSKA (reference sequence). This CDR3 region has 13 residues. The CDR3 region has the DNA TGCAGTGCTAGAGGGGACAGGGGGGCCGAGCAGTACTTC. Protein sequence: CSARGDRGAEQYF.

This clonotype occurred once. CDR3 nucleotides: TGCAGTGCTAGTAGTGCCAGCAGGGTACCCGGGACTAGCGGTAATGAGCAGTTCTTC. It encodes CSASSASRVPGTSGNEQFF. V gene TRBV20-1 combines with J gene TRBJ2-1; 11 positions agree with TRBD2. CDR1 and CDR2 (germline): DFQATT, SNEGSKA (reference sequence). Trimming removed 3 bases from V and 7 bases from J; junction bases left unmatched: 20. The CDR3 consists of 19 residues.

This clonotype was seen repeatedly, ten times or more. The chain combines TRBV4-3 with TRBJ2-7, with 11 bases fitting TRBD1. The CDR3 length is 17 residues. From germline, CDR1 is LGHNA and CDR2 YSLEER. Trimming at V came to 0 bases and at J to 2 bases, leaving 6 bases not matched to a gene. The CDR3 DNA reads TGCGCCAGCAGCCAAGATCACCCGGGACAGGGGGCCTACGAGCAGTACTTC. The encoded protein is CASSQDHPGQGAYEQYF.

This clonotype was detected many times. The rearrangement uses TRBV7-9 and TRBJ2-1; the match to TRBD2 covers 9 bases. This CDR3 region has 17 residues. V lost 8 bases to trimming and J lost 3 bases; unmatched junction nucleotides: 14. Germline V CDR1 and CDR2: SEHNR, FQNEAQ (reference sequence). CDR3 nucleotides: TGTGCCAGCGCGGGGGGGCCGGGATCAAAAGTCTACAATGAGCAGTTCTTC. Its protein is CASAGGPGSKVYNEQFF.

This clonotype was seen many times. The V gene is TRBV5-1, the J gene TRBJ2-3, with 8 bases that match TRBD2. Germline lookup yields CDR1 SGHRS and CDR2 YFSETQ. The V gene end was trimmed by 4 bases and the J gene end by 5 bases; junction bases not matched to a gene: 18. The CDR3 length is 18 residues. The CDR3 DNA sequence: TGCGCCAGCAGCCTTATATTAGCGGGGACCCCACCGGGAGATACGCAGTATTTT. It specifies CASSLILAGTPPGDTQYF.

In its sample, this clonotype was seen many times. This chain connects TRBV20-1 to TRBJ2-1; 8 bases line up with TRBD1. After removal of 4 bases from V and 9 bases from J, the junction contained 11 bases not matched to a gene. This CDR3 has 14 amino acids. Germline V gives CDR1 DFQATT, CDR2 SNEGSKA (reference sequence). The CDR3 spells CSANLGQGLGEQFF. In DNA, the CDR3 is TGCAGTGCTAACTTAGGACAGGGTTTAGGTGAGCAGTTCTTC.

This clonotype was detected ten times or more. V and J are TRBV29-1 and TRBJ1-3, with a possible D match to TRBD1 (5 bases). The CDR3 runs 16 residues. V lost 1 base and J 0 bases, leaving 13 bases between the germline ends. Germline V CDR1 and CDR2: SQVTM, ANQGSEA. CDR3: CSVEGVRGRSGNTIYF. The CDR3 DNA reads TGCAGCGTTGAAGGGGTCCGGGGACGCTCTGGAAACACCATATATTTT.

CDR3 sequence: CASSLLQGGGGNTIYF. The DNA for the CDR3 is TGTGCCAGCAGTTTATTACAGGGCGGGGGAGGAAACACCATATATTTT. The genes are TRBV28 and TRBJ1-3; possible D gene TRBD1, 6 bases. This CDR3 spans 16 amino acids. V lost 1 base and J 4 bases, leaving 14 bases between the germline ends. Germline assignment: CDR1 MDHEN and CDR2 SYDVKM.

At least ten counts were recorded for this clonotype. The V gene is TRBV20-1, the J gene TRBJ2-1, with TRBD1 identical over 7 bases. This CDR3 contains 14 residues. The germline CDR1 and CDR2 sequences are DFQATT and SNEGSKA (reference sequence). Trimming cost V 4 bases and J 4 bases; bases outside gene matches: 7. The CDR3 sequence: CSAKRDSLYNEQFF. CDR3 DNA: TGCAGTGCTAAAAGGGACAGCCTATACAATGAGCAGTTCTTC.